This TCR beta chain was sequenced for a study of beta chain features in type 1 diabetes. The entirety of the isolated RNA underwent reverse transcription, so expressed TCRB transcripts were sequenced. Generated by immunoSEQ multiplex PCR, the TCRdb table keeps only in-frame clones and is missing some. The sample records about 110,000 clones, 30% to 50% being singletons. CDR1 and CDR2 from the germline V gene are SGHTA and FQGTGA. The CDR3 covers 15 residues. V dropped 0 bases and J dropped 7; count of bases not matched to a gene: 7. Sequences were obtained from stem cell memory CD4+ T cells from blood. The gene calls are TRBV7-3 and TRBJ1-1; 8 bases align to TRBD1. The TCR originated in a woman aged 18-29 years in good health. This CDR3 reads CASSLTGDRQREAFF. Written as DNA, the CDR3 is TGTGCCAGCAGCTTAACGGGGGACAGGCAACGTGAAGCTTTCTTT.